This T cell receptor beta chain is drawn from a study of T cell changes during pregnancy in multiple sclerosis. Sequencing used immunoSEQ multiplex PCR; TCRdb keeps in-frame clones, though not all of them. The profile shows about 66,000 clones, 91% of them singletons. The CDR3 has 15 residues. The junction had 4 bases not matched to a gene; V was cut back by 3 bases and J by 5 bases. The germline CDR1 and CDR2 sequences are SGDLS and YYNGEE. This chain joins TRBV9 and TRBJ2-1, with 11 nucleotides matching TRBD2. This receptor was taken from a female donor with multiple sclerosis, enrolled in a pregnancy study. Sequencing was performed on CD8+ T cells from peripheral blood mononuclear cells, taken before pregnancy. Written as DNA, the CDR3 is TGTGCCAGCAGCGCTAGCGGGGGGCTACACAATGAGCAGTTCTTC. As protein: CASSASGGLHNEQFF.